The 28 T cell receptor beta chains given below trace back to one sample, sequenced in a study of OX40 agonist ivuxolimab in advanced cancers. The method was immunoSEQ multiplex PCR; TCRdb's version includes in-frame clones alone and lacks a portion of them. The sample comprises about 94,000 clones, approximately 91% of which are singletons, and approximately 0.26% rests with the top ten. Source: CD4+ or CD8+ T cells sorted from blood, taken in a trial of the OX40 agonist ivuxolimab. The receptors here all came from an adult with an advanced solid tumor such as melanoma, head and neck, liver or kidney cancer.

The CDR3 region is CASSLSSGIVSPLHF. CDR3 coding DNA: TGCGCCAGCAGCTTGTCTTCGGGGATAGTGTCACCCCTCCACTTT. The gene calls are TRBV5-1 and TRBJ1-6; D not certain. The CDR3 consists of 15 residues. Trimming removed 1 base from V and 10 bases from J, with 15 bases in between. The germline gives CDR1 SGHRS, CDR2 YFSETQ.

The gene calls are TRBV5-1 and TRBJ2-7; 9 nucleotides agree with TRBD1. The CDR3 is made up of 14 amino acids. CDR1 is SGHRS and CDR2 is YFSETQ in the germline V gene. The V segment lost 0 bases and the J segment 6 bases; nucleotides outside the gene matches: 4. The CDR3: CASSLVGQGSEQYF. The CDR3 bases are TGCGCCAGCAGCTTGGTGGGACAGGGAAGCGAGCAGTACTTC.

V usage is TRBV7-3 and J usage is TRBJ1-2, with TRBD1 as a possible D gene (6 bases). Germline values: CDR1 SGHTA, CDR2 FQGTGA. The V gene lost 1 base and the J gene lost 3 bases, with 9 bases spanning the gap. The CDR3 loop spans 14 amino acids. CDR3 sequence reads: CASSLKPGDYGYTF. The CDR3 nucleotides read TGTGCCAGCAGCTTAAAGCCAGGGGACTATGGCTACACCTTC.

V and J are TRBV4-1 and TRBJ2-3, with D perhaps given as TRBD1 or TRBD2 (5 bases each). Germline CDR1 and CDR2: MGHRA and YSYEKL. This CDR3 is 18 amino acids long. Trimming left V 1 base short and J 0 bases short, with 17 bases between. The CDR3 DNA sequence: TGCGCCAGCAGCCAAGTGGGACGGGGAGTACCTAGCACAGATACGCAGTATTTT. This sequence encodes CASSQVGRGVPSTDTQYF.

The chain couples TRBV7-3 to TRBJ2-7; no clear D gene. Trimming took 4 bases from V and 0 from J, leaving 19 bases between them. The CDR3 is 17 amino acids. CDR1 is SGHTA and CDR2 is FQGTGA in the germline V gene. CDR3 nucleotide sequence: TGTGCCAGCAGCTCTTCAAGACGGTCCGAGAGCTCCTACGAGCAGTACTTC. Translating it yields CASSSSRRSESSYEQYF.

Points on this clone: The sample contains more than one DNA sequence encoding this CDR3. The rearrangement joins TRBV5-6 to TRBJ2-5, with D unclear. Trimming stripped 1 base from V and 4 bases from J, with 2 bases between. This CDR3 region has 11 residues. Germline CDR1 reads SGHDT; CDR2 reads YYEEEE. In DNA, the CDR3 is TGTGCCAGCAGCTTGCGAGAGACCCAGTACTTC. As protein: CASSLRETQYF.

This clone was detected a few times. V and J are TRBV7-2 and TRBJ1-3; 10 positions match TRBD1. The CDR3 is 16 residues long. V lost 5 bases to trimming and J lost 8 bases; unmatched junction nucleotides: 12. Germline V gives CDR1 SGHTA, CDR2 FQGNSA. This CDR3 reads CASSRYLTGGGDTIYF. The DNA for the CDR3 is TGTGCCAGCAGCCGATACCTGACAGGGGGCGGGGACACCATATATTTT.

The chain links TRBV6-6 to TRBJ2-1, with 11 bases aligning to TRBD2. The CDR3 extends over 15 amino acids. V lost 7 bases and J lost 4; bases outside the gene matches: 6. The V gene's germline CDR1 is MNHNY and CDR2 SVGAGI (reference sequence). This CDR3 reads CASKLAGGLYNEQFF. CDR3 sequence (DNA): TGTGCCAGCAAGCTAGCGGGGGGTTTATACAATGAGCAGTTCTTC.

This clone came up once. The chain uses TRBV28 and TRBJ1-5; D is unclear. The CDR3 is made up of 12 amino acids. Deletions cut 6 bases from V and 6 bases from J, with 9 bases between. From germline, CDR1 is MDHEN and CDR2 SYDVKM. The CDR3: CASSGLTQPQHF. CDR3 DNA sequence: TGTGCCAGCAGCGGACTTACTCAGCCCCAGCATTTT.

The V and J genes are TRBV25-1 and TRBJ2-3; 11 bases fit TRBD2. The CDR3 spans 17 residues. Germline values: CDR1 MGHDK, CDR2 SYGVNS. Unmatched junction bases numbered 8, after V lost 6 bases and J lost 0 bases. CDR3 protein: CASSVSGGAASTDTQYF. CDR3 nucleotide sequence: TGTGCCAGCAGCGTTAGCGGGGGGGCGGCTAGCACAGATACGCAGTATTTT. The full variable domain, completed using reference TRBV25-1 and TRBJ2-3, is EADIYQTPRYLVIGTGKKITLECSQTMGHDKMYWYQQDPGMELHLIHYSYGVNSTEKGDLSSESTVSRIRTEHFPLTLESARPSHTSQYLCASSVSGGAASTDTQYFGPGTRLTVL.

This chain links TRBV2 with TRBJ2-5; D unclear. The CDR3 is made up of 11 amino acids. V was shortened by 3 bases and J by 3 bases, with 2 bases between the two germline ends. Germline CDR1 is SNHLY and CDR2 is FYNNEI. CDR3 sequence reads: CASSEEETQYF. DNA of the CDR3: TGTGCCAGCAGTGAGGAAGAGACCCAGTACTTC.

V gene TRBV5-8 combines with J gene TRBJ1-2, with D perhaps TRBD1 (5 bases). Trimming removed 4 bases at V and 2 bases at J, with 12 bases between. This CDR3 region has 14 residues. Per germline, CDR1 SGHTS and CDR2 YDEGEE. In DNA, the CDR3 is TGTGCCAGCAGCCTTCCCGACAGAAACTATGGCTACACCTTC. Translating gives CASSLPDRNYGYTF.

The V gene is TRBV23-1, the J gene TRBJ1-3, with TRBD1 identical over 10 bases. TRBV23-1 is an ORF, with its function uncertain. J gave up 4 bases and V 8 bases, and 17 bases lay outside the gene matches. CDR3 length: 18 residues. In nucleotides, the CDR3 is TGCGCCAGCCGCCCAGAAGCAAGACAGGGGGCGAAAGGAAACACCATATATTTT. Protein sequence: CASRPEARQGAKGNTIYF.

Concerning this clone itself: In the same sample, other DNA sequences code for this CDR3. The rearrangement uses TRBV18 and TRBJ1-1; the D gene is possibly TRBD1 (6 bases). CDR3 size: 14 residues. The V gene's germline CDR1 is KGHSH and CDR2 LQKENI. V shed 2 bases and J shed 0 bases, with 7 bases lying between them. The CDR3 loop reads CASSPGQLNTEAFF. CDR3 coding DNA: TGTGCCAGCTCACCAGGACAGTTGAACACTGAAGCTTTCTTT.

V and J are TRBV7-2 and TRBJ2-2, with 8 bases fitting TRBD2. The germline V gene has CDR1 SGHTA and CDR2 FQGNSA. The ends lost 4 bases at V and 0 bases at J; junction bases unmatched: 7. The CDR3 extends over 17 amino acids. CDR3 sequence: CASSSPAGGPNTGELFF. The CDR3, as DNA: TGTGCCAGCAGCTCCCCTGCGGGGGGCCCGAACACCGGGGAGCTGTTTTTT.

J is TRBJ1-1 and V is TRBV6-5; TRBD1 agrees at 9 bases. CDR3 length equals 13 residues. Per the germline V gene, CDR1 is MNHEY and CDR2 is SVGAGI. The V gene end was trimmed by 11 bases and the J gene end by 6 bases; junction bases not matched to a gene: 10. The CDR3 here is CAVRTGGVSEAFF. The DNA of the CDR3 is TGTGCCGTTCGAACAGGGGGCGTGTCTGAAGCTTTCTTT.

This sequence joins TRBV10-2 and TRBJ1-5; D unclear. Looked up from germline, CDR1 is WSHSY and CDR2 is SAAADI. V was shortened by 3 bases and J by 2 bases, with 5 bases between the two germline ends. This CDR3 has 13 residues. The DNA for the CDR3 is TGCGCCAGCAGTGACAGAGGCAATCAGCCCCAGCATTTT. Translation gives CASSDRGNQPQHF.

V gene TRBV6-5 combines with J gene TRBJ2-3, with D possibly matching TRBD1 (6 bases). CDR1 is MNHEY, CDR2 SVGAGI, per germline. The CDR3 loop spans 15 amino acids. Trimming took 7 bases from V and 2 from J, leaving 16 bases between them. For the CDR3, the DNA is TGTGCCAGCAAACTGACAGGATCACTCACAGATACGCAGTATTTT. It is translated as CASKLTGSLTDTQYF.

The chain carries TRBV4-2 and TRBJ1-1; the D is unclear. CDR3 length: 16 amino acids. Germline lookup yields CDR1 LGHNA and CDR2 YNFKEQ. Trimming pared 1 base from V and 0 bases from J, leaving 12 bases between. CDR3 region: CASSQGLGAVNTEAFF. DNA for the CDR3: TGTGCCAGCAGCCAAGGTCTAGGTGCGGTGAACACTGAAGCTTTCTTT.

CDR3 nucleotide sequence: TGTGCCAGCAGTGGAGGGTGGGAGACCCAGTACTTC. It codes for CASSGGWETQYF. V is TRBV2 and J is TRBJ2-5; maybe TRBD2 (5 bases). This CDR3 has 12 residues. The ends were cut back, 4 bases at V and 5 bases at J, with 8 bases in the middle. The germline gives CDR1 SNHLY, CDR2 FYNNEI.

In its sample, this clone was seen once. Other DNA sequences in the sample encode the same CDR3. The chain joins TRBV6-5 to TRBJ2-3; D gene unclear. V shed 5 bases and J shed 1 base, with 4 bases lying between them. The CDR3 totals 12 residues. Germline CDR1 is MNHEY and CDR2 is SVGAGI. In DNA, the CDR3 is TGTGCCAGCAGTCCGGGCACAGATACGCAGTATTTT. Encoded protein: CASSPGTDTQYF.

The chain has TRBV11-2 and TRBJ1-3; D remains ambiguous. The germline gives CDR1 SGHAT, CDR2 FQNNGV. V lost 7 bases to trimming and J lost 0 bases, with 4 bases between them. The CDR3 consists of 12 residues. CDR3 protein: CASTHSGNTIYF. The CDR3 nucleotides are TGTGCCAGCACCCACTCTGGAAACACCATATATTTT. Variable domain in full (rest from reference TRBV11-2 and TRBJ1-3): EAGVAQSPRYKIIEKRQSVAFWCNPISGHATLYWYQQILGQGPKLLIQFQNNGVVDDSQLPKDRFSAERLKGVDSTLKIQPAKLEDSAVYLCASTHSGNTIYFGEGSWLTVV.

This chain joins TRBV2 and TRBJ2-3; 7 bases map to TRBD2. Germline assignment: CDR1 SNHLY and CDR2 FYNNEI. J lost 3 bases, V lost 2 bases, and 5 bases had no gene match. The CDR3 has 15 residues. DNA for the CDR3: TGTGCCAGCAGTGAATGGGGGGGAGGTACAGATACGCAGTATTTT. Translation gives CASSEWGGGTDTQYF. Variable domain in full (rest from reference TRBV2 and TRBJ2-3): EPEVTQTPSHQVTQMGQEVILRCVPISNHLYFYWYRQILGQKVEFLVSFYNNEISEKSEIFDDQFSVERPDGSNFTLKIRSTKLEDSAMYFCASSEWGGGTDTQYFGPGTRLTVL.

This chain connects TRBV5-4 to TRBJ2-1, with TRBD2 identical over 7 bases. The CDR3 is made up of 19 amino acids. From germline, CDR1 is SGHNT and CDR2 YYREEE (reference sequence). V shed 4 bases, J shed 0 bases, and the junction held 16 bases outside the gene matches. The CDR3 is CASSPSVVAGGGSYNEQFF. CDR3 nucleotide sequence: TGTGCCAGCAGCCCGTCGGTAGTAGCTGGGGGGGGCTCCTACAATGAGCAGTTCTTC.

This chain joins TRBV13 and TRBJ2-1; D possibly corresponds to TRBD2 (6 bases). The CDR3 has 20 residues. CDR1 is PRHDT and CDR2 is FYEKMQ in the germline V gene (reference sequence). Trimming cost V 3 bases and J 0 bases, with 24 bases left between them. CDR3 DNA sequence: TGTGCCAGCAGCTTGTATACTAGGCAGCGCGGGAAGAGCTCCTACAATGAGCAGTTCTTC. This codes for CASSLYTRQRGKSSYNEQFF.

V gene TRBV9 combines with J gene TRBJ2-3; 9 positions agree with TRBD2. Germline-derived CDR1 and CDR2 are SGDLS and YYNGEE. With 0 bases clipped from V and 2 bases from J, the junction kept 7 bases outside the gene matches. This CDR3 spans 17 amino acids. The CDR3 protein is CASSVEGQRGVTDTQYF. The CDR3 DNA follows: TGTGCCAGCAGCGTAGAGGGCCAGCGGGGGGTCACAGATACGCAGTATTTT. The full variable domain, in which reference TRBV9 and TRBJ2-3 provide the parts outside the CDR3, is DSGVTQTPKHLITATGQRVTLRCSPRSGDLSVYWYQQSLDQGLQFLIQYYNGEERAKGNILERFSAQQFPDLHSELNLSSLELGDSALYFCASSVEGQRGVTDTQYFGPGTRLTVL.

The chain couples TRBV5-6 to TRBJ1-2; D is perhaps TRBD1 (6 bases). The CDR3 extends over 16 amino acids. Deletions cut 0 bases from V and 4 bases from J, with 16 bases between. Germline CDR1 is SGHDT and CDR2 is YYEEEE. Here the CDR3 DNA reads TGTGCCAGCAGCTTGGAAAAACAGGGACCCCCCTATGGCTACACCTTC. It encodes CASSLEKQGPPYGYTF.

The chain recombines TRBV5-1 with TRBJ2-3; D call uncertain. The CDR3 is 12 amino acids. Per the germline V gene, CDR1 is SGHRS and CDR2 is YFSETQ. With 5 bases removed from V and 2 bases from J, the gap between germline ends came to 6 bases. The CDR3 nucleotides are TGCGCCAGCAGAAAATCCACAGATACGCAGTATTTT. It specifies CASRKSTDTQYF.